These T cell receptor beta chains were read from a single sample in a study of blood T cell repertoires in COVID-19. The repertoire was sequenced with immunoSEQ multiplex PCR; TCRdb's copy has only in-frame clones and lacks some. Found here are tens of thousands of clones, around 87% of them singletons; the top ten hold approximately 4%. Specimen: peripheral blood. The receptor source for this set is a woman older than 75 with active or convalescent COVID-19. The CDR3 runs from the conserved cysteine through the conserved F or W. The D gene is left open where the match is weak. Expanded clones get a size class; other rows say once, few or many, or leave the size out.

J gene,clone size,D gene,V gene,CDR3 protein,CDR3 DNA
TRBJ2-3,NA,TRBD2,TRBV9,CASSVAGRAESTQYF,TGTGCCAGCAGCGTAGCCGGGAGGGCCGAGAGTACGCAGTATTTT
TRBJ2-7,once,NA,TRBV6-5,CASSLRQVPYEQYF,TGTGCCAGCAGTTTAAGACAGGTCCCGTACGAGCAGTACTTC
TRBJ2-1,NA,NA,TRBV24-1,CATSDFGGNEQFF,TGTGCCACCAGTGATTTCGGGGGAAATGAGCAGTTCTTC
TRBJ2-2,NA,NA,TRBV15,CATSSGTSANTGELFF,TGTGCCACCAGCAGCGGGACATCGGCGAACACCGGGGAGCTGTTTTTT
TRBJ1-5,NA,NA,TRBV19,CASSINEVNQPQHF,TGTGCCAGTAGTATCAACGAGGTCAATCAGCCCCAGCATTTT
TRBJ2-1,once,NA,TRBV5-7,CASSQEGRLGGPGNEQFF,TGTGCCAGCAGTCAGGAGGGCCGGCTAGGAGGGCCCGGGAATGAGCAGTTCTTC
TRBJ1-2,NA,NA,TRBV28,CASSPGKAYGYTF,TGTGCCAGCAGTCCCGGGAAAGCCTATGGCTACACCTTC
TRBJ1-4,NA,NA,TRBV5-6,CASSHLAFRDEKLFF,TGTGCCAGCAGCCACCTGGCTTTCCGGGATGAAAAACTGTTTTTT
TRBJ1-1,NA,NA,TRBV6-2/TRBV6-3,CASSNMYRASTEAFF,TGTGCCAGCAGTAATATGTACAGGGCGAGCACTGAAGCTTTCTTT
TRBJ2-5,NA,NA,TRBV7-2,CASSIGERMETQYF,TGTGCCAGCAGCATTGGGGAGAGGATGGAGACCCAGTACTTC
TRBJ2-3,NA,TRBD1,TRBV2,CASSEREQGFNTQYF,TGTGCCAGCAGTGAAAGAGAACAGGGGTTTAATACGCAGTATTTT
TRBJ2-2,NA,NA,TRBV5-1,CASNRNREGTGELFF,TGCGCCAGCAACCGTAACAGGGAAGGCACCGGGGAGCTGTTTTTT
TRBJ2-1,NA,TRBD2,TRBV29-1,CSVTSGRANSYNEQFF,TGCAGCGTTACTAGCGGGAGGGCGAATTCCTACAATGAGCAGTTCTTC
TRBJ1-1,NA,NA,TRBV4-3,CASSQVGENTEAFF,TGCGCCAGCAGCCAAGTGGGAGAGAACACTGAAGCTTTCTTT
TRBJ1-5,NA,NA,TRBV3-1/TRBV3-2,CASSHYRSNQPQHF,TGTGCCAGCAGCCATTACAGGAGCAATCAGCCCCAGCATTTT
TRBJ1-1,NA,TRBD1,TRBV30,CAWSISTGRNTEAFF,TGTGCCTGGAGCATCTCGACAGGGCGGAACACTGAAGCTTTCTTT
TRBJ2-1,NA,NA,TRBV7-5,CARSRLEIDNEQFF,TGTGCCAGAAGCCGCCTGGAGATAGACAATGAGCAGTTCTTC
TRBJ2-7,NA,TRBD2,TRBV28,CASSFTYGLAPTYEQYF,TGTGCCAGCAGTTTTACCTACGGACTAGCGCCCACCTACGAGCAGTACTTC
TRBJ1-2,NA,NA,TRBV9,CASSSLSSYGYTF,TGTGCCAGCAGCAGCCTTTCGAGCTATGGCTACACCTTC
TRBJ1-5,NA,NA,TRBV28,CASSSHPPQHF,TGTGCCAGCAGTTCCCATCCGCCCCAGCATTTT
TRBJ2-1,once,TRBD2,TRBV9,CASSVGTGGTLFF,TGTGCCAGCAGCGTCGGGACCGGGGGGACGTTGTTCTTC
TRBJ1-1,NA,NA,TRBV5-4,CASSLKAGIATEAFF,TGTGCCAGCAGCTTGAAGGCAGGGATAGCCACTGAAGCTTTCTTT
TRBJ1-3,NA,NA,TRBV19,CASSPTGSRSGNTIYF,TGTGCCAGTAGCCCAACAGGGAGCCGCTCTGGAAACACCATATATTTT
TRBJ2-7,once,NA,TRBV3-1/TRBV3-2,CASSQASSCRSSYEQYF,TGTGCCAGCAGCCAAGCTAGCTCGTGCCGGAGCTCCTACGAGCAGTACTTC
TRBJ1-5,NA,TRBD1,TRBV7-2,CASSLTGEQPQHF,TGTGCCAGCAGCTTAACAGGGGAGCAGCCCCAGCATTTT
TRBJ2-7,few,TRBD1,TRBV2,CASSQGQGNYEQYF,TGTGCCAGCAGCCAGGGACAGGGAAATTACGAGCAGTACTTC
TRBJ2-2,NA,NA,TRBV5-1,CASSPVHTGELFF,TGCGCCAGCAGCCCGGTCCACACCGGGGAGCTGTTTTTT
TRBJ2-3,NA,NA,TRBV19,CASSITGVADTQYF,TGTGCCAGTAGTATAACCGGGGTTGCAGATACGCAGTATTTT
TRBJ1-1,NA,NA,TRBV7-8,CASSPIAQGIAAEAFF,TGTGCCAGCAGCCCCATAGCCCAGGGCATTGCCGCTGAAGCTTTCTTT
TRBJ1-2,NA,NA,TRBV6-1,CASSERGGIYGYTF,TGTGCCAGCAGTGAAAGGGGGGGGATCTATGGCTACACCTTC
TRBJ1-5,NA,TRBD1,TRBV28,CASSLRLGGQGNQPQHF,TGTGCCAGCAGTTTGCGACTCGGTGGACAGGGAAATCAGCCCCAGCATTTT
TRBJ1-5,NA,NA,TRBV10-3,CAISESGEWSNQPQHF,TGTGCCATCAGTGAGTCTGGAGAGTGGAGCAATCAGCCCCAGCATTTT
TRBJ2-7,NA,NA,TRBV6-2/TRBV6-3,CASSYGGGGSYEQYF,TGTGCCAGCAGTTACGGGGGAGGAGGCTCCTACGAGCAGTACTTC
TRBJ2-1,NA,TRBD2,TRBV5-1,CASSPGTSDYNEQFF,TGCGCCAGCAGCCCCGGGACTAGCGATTACAATGAGCAGTTCTTC
TRBJ2-5,NA,TRBD1,TRBV29-1,CSVALGTGQETQYF,TGCAGCGTGGCTTTGGGGACAGGGCAAGAGACCCAGTACTTC
TRBJ2-1,NA,NA,TRBV18,CATEFSNSYNEQFF,TGTGCCACCGAATTTAGTAATTCCTACAATGAGCAGTTCTTC
TRBJ2-3,NA,NA,TRBV2,CASRADRDTQYF,TGTGCCAGCAGGGCGGATCGAGATACGCAGTATTTT
TRBJ2-1,NA,NA,TRBV28,CASSQGGRASYNEQFF,TGTGCCAGCAGCCAAGGGGGGAGGGCTTCCTACAATGAGCAGTTCTTC
TRBJ2-7,NA,TRBD1,TRBV28,CASREPPGTGSYEQYF,TGTGCCAGCAGAGAACCCCCCGGGACAGGCTCCTACGAGCAGTACTTC
TRBJ2-3,NA,TRBD2,TRBV5-4,CASSLGLAGTDTQYF,TGTGCCAGCAGCTTGGGGCTAGCGGGCACAGATACGCAGTATTTT
TRBJ2-3,NA,TRBD1,TRBV6-2/TRBV6-3,CASSSDRGHLLDTQYF,TGTGCCAGCAGTTCCGACAGGGGACACTTATTAGATACGCAGTATTTT
TRBJ2-7,NA,NA,TRBV29-1,CSVQGQEQYF,TGCAGCGTTCAGGGGCAAGAGCAGTACTTC
TRBJ2-2,once,NA,TRBV19,CASRAGVPGELFF,TGTGCCAGTAGGGCAGGGGTTCCCGGGGAGCTGTTTTTT
TRBJ1-5,NA,NA,TRBV7-2,CASGRDYNQPQHF,TGTGCCAGCGGCAGGGACTACAATCAGCCCCAGCATTTT
TRBJ1-2,NA,NA,TRBV5-1,CASSFTAGSDYGYTF,TGCGCCAGCAGCTTTACCGCAGGCTCCGACTATGGCTACACCTTC